The sequence of this T cell receptor beta chain was determined in a study of blood T cell repertoires in COVID-19. On the study more broadly: The United States, Italy and Spain were the sources of the acute and convalescent COVID-19 samples. In each case, the material was cDNA or gDNA derived from T cells, B-cell-depleted T cells, or PBMCs.

The CDR3 sequence is 13 residues long. V was cut by 6 bases and J by 6 bases, with 11 bases left in between. The germline V gene has CDR1 MNHEY and CDR2 SVGAGI. Per the original data handling: From reference gene primer amplification, estimates of nucleated cell counts were derived. The table came from immunoSEQ multiplex PCR; TCRdb's copy has only in-frame clones and leaves some out. The V and J calls and clone size are taken from that table; D and trimming were inferred from the DNA. The data show 150,000 to 200,000 clones, with about 90% seen just once and 0.7% to 0.8% held by the top ten. The J gene is TRBJ2-2, the V gene TRBV6-5, with a tentative D call TRBD2 (5 bases). The sample was peripheral blood. The receptor's source is a woman in her seventies with acute or convalescent COVID-19. The CDR3 DNA is TGTGCCAGCAGCCGATCGAGGGCCGGGGAGCTGTTTTTT. It translates to CASSRSRAGELFF.